The 27 T cell receptor beta chains below all came from one sample that was sequenced in a study of T-cell reconstitution after alpha-beta-depleted transplantation in children. Preparation of the TCRbeta library used unique molecular identifiers. TCRdb independently ran MiXCR on the PCR reads; one entry per CDR3 protein. Of approximately 170,000 distinct CDR3 sequences in the sample, roughly 11% were seen once. The sample was PBMCs, taken before TCRalphabeta/CD19-depleted stem cell transplant. The receptors were sampled from a boy aged 2 to 10 with acute myeloid leukemia, due to receive a stem cell transplant.

This clonotype has ten or more counts. The rearrangement uses TRBV10-1 and TRBJ2-6; 8 nucleotides line up with TRBD2. V lost 2 bases and J lost 5; bases outside the gene matches: 5. Germline V gives CDR1 WNHNN, CDR2 SYGVQD (reference sequence). The CDR3 consists of 16 residues. CDR3 protein: CASSEGSGVWANVLTF. The CDR3 DNA reads TGCGCCAGCAGTGAGGGTAGCGGGGTCTGGGCCAACGTCCTGACTTTC.

This clonotype was seen ten or more times. CDR3 DNA: TGTGCCAGCAGTTTTTGGAGCGGGGGGCGCGATACGCAGTATTTT. Translated, it gives CASSFWSGGRDTQYF. V gene TRBV12-3 or TRBV12-4 combines with J gene TRBJ2-3; 9 bases line up with TRBD2. Trimming took 3 bases from V and 6 from J; bases not matched to a gene: 7. There are 15 residues in the CDR3.

Many counts were recorded for this clonotype. A read error may account for a junction end that differs from germline. The chain is built from TRBV5-1 and TRBJ2-5; no clear D gene. CDR3 length: 11 residues. Germline CDR1 SGHRS, CDR2 YFSETQ. For the CDR3, the DNA is TGTGCCAGCAGTTTAGTTGAGACCCAGTACTTC. It codes for CASSLVETQYF. The whole variable domain, filled in from reference TRBV5-1 and TRBJ2-5, reads KAGVTQTPRYLIKTRGQQVTLSCSPISGHRSVSWYQQTPGQGLQFLFEYFSETQRNKGNFPGRFSGRQFSNSRSEMNVSTLELGDSALYLCASSLVETQYFGPGTRLLVL.

Ten or more counts support this clonotype. The chain combines TRBV7-9 with TRBJ1-1; unclear D gene. Trimming left V 6 bases short and J 7 bases short, with 9 bases between. Germline V lookup: CDR1 SEHNR, CDR2 FQNEAQ (reference sequence). The CDR3 has 11 amino acids. CDR3 bases: TGTGCCAGCAGGTTCACCGATGAAGCTTTCTTT. This codes for CASRFTDEAFF.

At least ten counts were recorded for this clonotype. This chain's CDR3 is CASSLNRGPYEQYF. CDR3 in DNA: TGTGCCAGCAGCTTAAACAGGGGGCCCTACGAGCAGTACTTC. V gene TRBV7-2 combines with J gene TRBJ2-7, with TRBD1 identical over 9 bases. Germline CDR1 is SGHTA and CDR2 is FQGNSA. The CDR3 covers 14 residues. J gave up 2 bases and V 2 bases, and 1 base lay outside the gene matches.

There are many counts of this clonotype. CDR3 region: CASSRRASGRTYEQYF. Written as DNA, the CDR3 is TGCGCCAGCAGCCGCCGGGCTAGCGGGCGAACCTACGAGCAGTACTTC. The chain has TRBV5-1 and TRBJ2-7, with 8 bases lining up with TRBD2. CDR1 SGHRS and CDR2 YFSETQ come from the germline V gene. The CDR3 loop spans 16 amino acids. Germline trimming cut 4 bases from V and 2 bases from J; bases unmatched to any gene: 11.

Ten or more counts support this clonotype. J is TRBJ2-7 and V is TRBV7-6; no firm D call. Germline V lookup: CDR1 SGHVS, CDR2 FNYEAQ. This CDR3 is 13 amino acids long. Trimming removed 1 base at V and 5 bases at J, with 9 bases between. CDR3 in amino acids: CASSLGADDEQYV. The CDR3 coding sequence is TGTGCCAGCAGCTTAGGGGCCGACGACGAGCAGTACGTC.

This chain links TRBV20-1 with TRBJ2-1, with 10 bases identical to TRBD1. Germline lookup yields CDR1 DFQATT and CDR2 SNEGSKA (reference sequence). The V and J ends lost 8 bases and 7 bases, in that order; junction bases with no gene match: 17. The CDR3 loop spans 16 amino acids. CDR3 DNA sequence: TGCAGTTCCTGGGGCCCGACAGGGGGCTTCATAAATGAGCAGTTCTTC. This codes for CSSWGPTGGFINEQFF.

This clonotype appeared many times. The genes are TRBV20-1 and TRBJ2-1; maybe TRBD2 (5 bases). The length of the CDR3 is 14 residues. In germline, CDR1 is DFQATT, CDR2 SNEGSKA (reference sequence). Trimming pared 3 bases from V and 2 bases from J, leaving 11 bases between. The chain's CDR3 is CSASRGPTYNEQFF. The DNA of the CDR3 is TGCAGTGCTAGCCGCGGGCCCACCTACAATGAGCAGTTCTTC.

This clonotype was detected ten times or more. The chain uses TRBV5-1 and TRBJ2-7; 11 positions agree with TRBD2. V lost 4 bases, J lost 6 bases, and 9 bases stayed unmatched. From germline, CDR1 is SGHRS and CDR2 YFSETQ. The CDR3 runs 15 residues. The CDR3 region is CASSENAGTSGEQYF. CDR3 bases: TGCGCCAGCAGCGAAAACGCCGGGACTAGCGGCGAGCAGTACTTC.

This clonotype was counted ten times or more. V gene TRBV21-1 combines with J gene TRBJ1-2. TRBV21-1 is an annotated pseudogene. The CDR3 spans 15 residues. Here the CDR3 DNA reads TGTGCCAGCAGCCCACCCGGGGGGGCAACAGATGGCTACACCTTC. It yields the protein CASSPPGGATDGYTF.

V usage is TRBV7-9 and J usage is TRBJ2-5; D is unclear. This CDR3 region has 16 residues. Per the germline V gene, CDR1 is SEHNR and CDR2 is FQNEAQ (reference sequence). Trimming left V 8 bases short and J 0 bases short, with 19 bases between. The CDR3 protein is CASGPGLLSYQETQYF. The CDR3 DNA reads as TGTGCCAGCGGCCCCGGGCTGCTGTCCTACCAAGAGACCCAGTACTTC.

At least ten counts were recorded for this clonotype. The CDR3 DNA is TGTGCCAGCAGTAGACTGAAATCGAATGAGCAGTTCTTC. Amino acid sequence: CASSRLKSNEQFF. V is TRBV7-6 and J is TRBJ2-1; D call uncertain. Germline V lookup: CDR1 SGHVS, CDR2 FNYEAQ. V was clipped by 6 bases and J by 7 bases, with 13 bases between them. The CDR3 extends over 13 amino acids.

This clonotype showed up many times. The chain is built from TRBV7-9 and TRBJ2-1; TRBD2 is a possible D gene (6 bases). This CDR3 contains 13 residues. In germline, CDR1 is SEHNR, CDR2 FQNEAQ (reference sequence). The V gene lost 4 bases and the J gene lost 5 bases, with 9 bases spanning the gap. The CDR3 here is CASSSGLHNEQFF. In nucleotides, the CDR3 is TGTGCCAGCAGCTCGGGACTGCACAATGAGCAGTTCTTC.

The chain carries TRBV28 and TRBJ2-1; tentatively, D is TRBD1 or TRBD2 (5 bases each). This CDR3 has 16 amino acids. CDR1 and CDR2 (germline): MDHEN, SYDVKM. The V end lost 4 bases, the J end lost 4 bases, and 17 bases lay between the germline ends. Here the CDR3 DNA reads TGTGCCAGCAGTTCGATCCGGGACCACACTTACAATGAGCAGTTCTTC. Amino acids: CASSSIRDHTYNEQFF. Variable domain in full (rest from reference TRBV28 and TRBJ2-1): DVKVTQSSRYLVKRTGEKVFLECVQDMDHENMFWYRQDPGLGLRLIYFSYDVKMKEKGDIPEGYSVSREKKERFSLILESASTNQTSMYLCASSSIRDHTYNEQFFGPGTRLTVL.

The chain combines TRBV4-2 with TRBJ2-5; D is undetermined. Germline V gene sequence: CDR1 LGHNA, CDR2 YNFKEQ. Trimming removed 8 bases from V and 0 bases from J, with 19 bases in between. CDR3 length: 16 amino acids. CDR3 residues: CASGPGLMTYQETQYF. DNA of the CDR3: TGTGCCAGCGGCCCCGGGCTGATGACCTACCAAGAGACCCAGTACTTC.

This clonotype was detected many times. The V and J genes are TRBV6-5 and TRBJ2-1; 14 nucleotides agree with TRBD2. The CDR3 extends over 14 amino acids. The V gene's germline CDR1 is MNHEY and CDR2 SVGAGI. Losses at the gene ends were 7 bases for V and 12 bases for J; bases not matched to a gene: 8. The CDR3: CASKPGLAGEAQFF. CDR3 coding DNA: TGTGCCAGCAAACCGGGACTAGCGGGAGAGGCGCAGTTCTTC.

This clonotype has ten or more counts. The V call is TRBV7-8, the J call TRBJ2-3; D call uncertain. Trimming removed 8 bases at V and 4 bases at J, with 13 bases between. Per germline, CDR1 SGHVS and CDR2 FQNEAQ. The CDR3 has 13 amino acids. The CDR3 loop is CASLGPLADTQYF. CDR3 sequence (DNA): TGTGCCAGCCTAGGCCCACTGGCAGATACGCAGTATTTT.

Comments on this clonotype: This clone may be a read error of a much larger clone one base away. V usage is TRBV28 and J usage is TRBJ2-3, with 10 nucleotides matching TRBD2. The length of the CDR3 is 14 residues. CDR1 and CDR2 (germline): MDHEN, SYDVKM. For the CDR3, the DNA is TGTGCCAGCGTCAGCGGGGGGGGCACAGATATGCAGTATTTT. It is translated as CASVSGGGTDMQYF.

This clonotype was counted many times. J is TRBJ2-7 and V is TRBV29-1; 10 nucleotides match TRBD1. This CDR3 has 14 amino acids. Germline V gives CDR1 SQVTM, CDR2 ANQGSEA. J was trimmed by 1 base and V by 6 bases; bases with no gene match: 6. The CDR3 DNA is TGCAGCGTCCCAGGGACAGGGGTGTCCTACGAGCAGTACGTC. This sequence encodes CSVPGTGVSYEQYV.

In its sample, this clonotype was seen many times. The chain has TRBV6-1 and TRBJ1-5; perhaps TRBD1 as D (5 bases). The CDR3 extends over 15 amino acids. V was clipped by 5 bases and J by 7 bases, with 18 bases between them. Germline values: CDR1 MNHNS, CDR2 SASEGT. The CDR3 region is CASSTGGQGWQPQHF. In nucleotides, the CDR3 is TGTGCCAGCAGTACCGGGGGTCAGGGATGGCAGCCCCAGCATTTT.

There are many counts of this clonotype. CDR3 nucleotide sequence: TGTGCCAGCAGCCCAGGGTCGCTCAACTATAGCAATCAGCCCCAGCATTTT. It specifies CASSPGSLNYSNQPQHF. J is TRBJ1-5 and V is TRBV7-9; tentative D call: TRBD1 (5 bases). This CDR3 is 17 amino acids long. CDR1 is SEHNR, CDR2 FQNEAQ, per germline (reference sequence). The ends were cut back, 5 bases at V and 0 bases at J, with 17 bases in the middle.

By share, this clonotype counts as medium-sized. This chain links TRBV5-1 with TRBJ2-3; TRBD1 agrees at 7 bases. The length of the CDR3 is 16 residues. Losses at the gene ends were 3 bases for V and 3 bases for J; bases not matched to a gene: 10. Germline CDR1 reads SGHRS; CDR2 reads YFSETQ. The chain's CDR3 is CASSYRTGVMTDTQYF. CDR3 sequence (DNA): TGCGCCAGCAGCTACCGAACAGGGGTTATGACAGATACGCAGTATTTT. Together with reference TRBV5-1 and TRBJ2-3, the CDR3 gives the full variable domain: KAGVTQTPRYLIKTRGQQVTLSCSPISGHRSVSWYQQTPGQGLQFLFEYFSETQRNKGNFPGRFSGRQFSNSRSEMNVSTLELGDSALYLCASSYRTGVMTDTQYFGPGTRLTVL.

This clonotype was recorded at least ten times. The chain carries TRBV5-1 and TRBJ2-7, with D perhaps matching TRBD2 (6 bases). CDR1 is SGHRS and CDR2 is YFSETQ in the germline V gene. Trimming shortened V by 4 bases and J by 8 bases, and 19 bases separated the two germline ends. CDR3 length: 14 amino acids. This chain's CDR3 is CASSLGLANLQQYV. The CDR3 coding sequence is TGCGCCAGCAGCCTGGGACTGGCTAATTTGCAGCAGTACGTC.

This clonotype was detected ten times or more. The gene calls are TRBV12-3 or TRBV12-4 and TRBJ2-7, with D uncertain. The CDR3 spans 13 residues. With 3 bases removed from V and 3 bases from J, the gap between germline ends came to 9 bases. CDR3 sequence (DNA): TGTGCCAGCAGTTTGGTGTCAGGCTACGAGCAGTACTTC. Protein: CASSLVSGYEQYF.

This clonotype was detected ten times or more. The chain uses TRBV29-1 and TRBJ2-3; D remains unclear. The germline V and J ends were trimmed by 5 bases and 2 bases, with 8 bases remaining between them. The CDR3 has 12 amino acids. Germline V lookup: CDR1 SQVTM, CDR2 ANQGSEA. CDR3 DNA: TGCAGCGTTCTAGAGAACACAGATACGCAGTATTTT. This gives the protein CSVLENTDTQYF.

This clonotype was counted many times. The J gene is TRBJ2-7, the V gene TRBV5-1; weak D call: TRBD2 (6 bases). V gave up 1 base and J gave up 6 bases, with 14 bases separating them. This CDR3 has 14 amino acids. The germline CDR1 and CDR2 sequences are SGHRS and YFSETQ. The CDR3 sequence is CASSLLGGVGEQYF. CDR3 nucleotides: TGCGCCAGCAGCTTGCTGGGGGGAGTTGGCGAGCAGTACTTC.